The present T cell receptor (beta chain) was sequenced within a study of vaccination and CD4 T cells after COVID-19. Study-level background: Taking of post-vaccine samples occurred a median around 72 days after dose two (range 14 to 241).

This clonotype qualifies as medium-sized. Its antigen remains unknown. The Oncomine TCR Beta short-read assay sequenced DNA from cultured CD4+ T cells. TCRdb passed the PCR reads through MiXCR, listing each CDR3 protein once. The data hold a few thousand distinct CDR3 sequences, with less than 55% observed a single time. Trimming cost V 6 bases and J 5 bases; bases outside gene matches: 14. The germline V gene encodes CDR1 SGHTA and CDR2 FQGNSA. There are 18 residues in the CDR3. Treatment reported: roughly 11-day PBMC culture with coronavirus spike peptide pools or control peptides (ViraFEST assay). In this cohort, PCR tests turned positive between March and December 2020, predating US Alpha, Beta and Delta variants.

The sample consisted of CD4+ T cells from blood, cultured in vitro. The V and J genes are TRBV7-2 and TRBJ2-3; 13 positions agree with TRBD2. This sequence was found in a human donor who had recovered from COVID-19. CDR3 loop: CASSQYGLAGEYRDTQYF. Here the CDR3 DNA reads TGTGCCAGCAGTCAGTATGGACTAGCGGGAGAATATAGAGATACGCAGTATTTT.